These 29 T cell receptor beta chains share one sample of origin, sequenced in a study of vaccination and CD4 T cells after COVID-19. The antigens these receptors bind are not known. The Oncomine TCR Beta short-read assay was what sequenced the DNA obtained from cultured CD4+ T cells. In TCRdb, the PCR reads were re-called with MiXCR into one record per CDR3 protein. The table includes about 8,500 distinct CDR3 sequences, approximately 50% detected once. Treatment here: roughly nine-day PBMC culture with coronavirus spike peptide pools or control peptides (ViraFEST assay). The source material was CD4+ T cells from blood, cultured in vitro. The receptors derive from a human donor who had recovered from COVID-19.

The chain links TRBV20-1 to TRBJ2-7, with 8 positions matching TRBD1. V was pared by 4 bases and J by 2 bases, with 1 base of the junction left unmatched. Germline lookup yields CDR1 DFQATT and CDR2 SNEGSKA (reference sequence). The CDR3 totals 12 residues. This CDR3 reads CSAMTGAYEQYF. CDR3 in DNA: TGCAGTGCTATGACAGGGGCCTACGAGCAGTACTTC.

This clonotype counts as medium-sized. The chain uses TRBV10-3 and TRBJ2-7; D is ambiguous. This CDR3 is 15 amino acids long. With 0 bases removed from V and 5 bases from J, the gap between germline ends came to 14 bases. Germline V gene lookup returns CDR1 ENHRY and CDR2 SYGVKD. CDR3 DNA: TGTGCCATCAGTGAGTCGAGGACCGTAGGCGACGAGCAGTACTTC. Its translation is CAISESRTVGDEQYF.

J is TRBJ2-2 and V is TRBV7-6; a weak D match, TRBD2 (6 bases). Germline V gene sequence: CDR1 SGHVS, CDR2 FNYEAQ. The CDR3 extends over 17 amino acids. The V and J ends lost 0 bases and 4 bases respectively, with 15 bases between them. The CDR3 sequence is CASSLAWRDGGTGELFF. The CDR3 DNA reads as TGTGCCAGCAGCTTAGCGTGGCGGGATGGGGGCACCGGGGAGCTGTTTTTT.

V is TRBV6-5 and J is TRBJ2-3; 8 bases align to TRBD1. The CDR3 has 16 amino acids. With V trimmed by 0 bases and J by 0 bases, 2 bases remained unmatched. Per germline, CDR1 MNHEY and CDR2 SVGAGI. The CDR3 region is CASSYSRGRSTDTQYF. CDR3 nucleotide sequence: TGTGCCAGCAGTTACTCCAGGGGGCGCAGCACAGATACGCAGTATTTT.

This clonotype was observed a handful of times. This chain joins TRBV20-1 and TRBJ2-1; the match to TRBD2 covers 10 bases. Trimming at V came to 5 bases and at J to 7 bases, leaving 8 bases not matched to a gene. The CDR3 spans 14 residues. Germline V lookup: CDR1 DFQATT, CDR2 SNEGSKA (reference sequence). CDR3: CSAGGASGRNEQFF. The DNA of the CDR3 is TGCAGTGCTGGTGGGGCTAGCGGGAGAAATGAGCAGTTCTTC.

The J gene is TRBJ2-2, the V gene TRBV6-1; D is unclear. The CDR3 runs to 15 residues. V was pared by 6 bases and J by 7 bases, with 18 bases between. CDR1 is MNHNS and CDR2 is SASEGT in the germline V gene. CDR3 residues: CASSRGYGNHGELFF. CDR3 in DNA: TGTGCCAGCAGCCGAGGATATGGAAACCACGGGGAGCTGTTTTTT.

The sample holds a few counts of this clonotype. The chain recombines TRBV6-1 with TRBJ2-3; no clear D. Trimming shortened V by 5 bases and J by 10 bases, and 16 bases separated the two germline ends. Germline CDR1 is MNHNS and CDR2 is SASEGT. The CDR3 has 13 residues. This CDR3 reads CASSIHLDDPQYF. CDR3 in DNA: TGTGCCAGCAGTATACATCTAGACGATCCGCAGTATTTT.

The chain links TRBV10-3 to TRBJ1-2; D remains unclear. The germline V gene has CDR1 ENHRY and CDR2 SYGVKD. V was clipped by 6 bases and J by 5 bases, with 22 bases between them. The CDR3 is 16 amino acids. The CDR3 DNA reads as TGTGCCATCAGGAGACTTAACAAACCCAGAGGATATGGCTACACCTTC. It codes for CAIRRLNKPRGYGYTF.

V is TRBV6-2 or TRBV6-3 and J is TRBJ2-7, with a tentative D call TRBD1 (6 bases). The CDR3 loop spans 15 amino acids. The V gene's germline CDR1 is MNHEY and CDR2 SVGEGT. Trimming took off 7 bases at V and 6 bases at J, with 22 bases between the two ends. CDR3 region: CASTNTLGQGIEQYF. The CDR3 nucleotides read TGTGCCAGCACCAACACTTTAGGGCAGGGGATCGAGCAGTACTTC.

The chain couples TRBV6-1 to TRBJ2-1, with 9 nucleotides matching TRBD2. This CDR3 has 16 amino acids. V trimming: 6 bases; J trimming: 5 bases; junction bases outside the gene matches: 11. The germline CDR1 and CDR2 sequences are MNHNS and SASEGT. CDR3: CASSRSSGGPNNEQFF. For the CDR3, the DNA is TGTGCCAGCAGCCGAAGTAGCGGGGGCCCAAACAATGAGCAGTTCTTC.

This sequence joins TRBV23-1 and TRBJ1-2, with D perhaps matching TRBD1 (6 bases). TRBV23-1 is flagged as an ORF with uncertain function. CDR3 length: 14 amino acids. Between the trimmed V and J ends, which lost 8 bases and 3 bases, there was a span of 16 bases. Written as DNA, the CDR3 is TGCGCCAGCCCCATGAAGGGGGGAGACTATGGCTACACCTTC. The encoded protein is CASPMKGGDYGYTF.

The rearrangement joins TRBV20-1 to TRBJ2-3, with D hard to call. This CDR3 is 14 amino acids long. The ends were cut back, 5 bases at V and 4 bases at J, with 16 bases in the middle. The germline V gene encodes CDR1 DFQATT and CDR2 SNEGSKA (reference sequence). CDR3 bases: TGCAGTGCTTCAACCCTTGGGCGTGCAGATACGCAGTATTTT. The encoded protein is CSASTLGRADTQYF.

This clonotype was picked up a small number of times. The chain is built from TRBV15 and TRBJ2-2; D gene ambiguous. The CDR3 loop spans 12 amino acids. Germline CDR1 LNHNV, CDR2 YYDKDF (reference sequence). Between the trimmed V and J ends, which lost 2 bases and 8 bases, there was a span of 6 bases. Written as DNA, the CDR3 is TGTGCCACCAGCAGACCCCTAGGGGAGCTGTTTTTT. Its translation is CATSRPLGELFF.

This clonotype showed up just a few times. This sequence joins TRBV7-2 and TRBJ2-2, with D possibly TRBD2 on 5 matching bases. V shed 5 bases and J shed 4 bases, with 11 bases lying between them. Germline V lookup: CDR1 SGHTA, CDR2 FQGNSA. There are 14 residues in the CDR3. CDR3 DNA: TGTGCCAGCAGCCCGCGGAGGAGCACCGGGGAGCTGTTTTTT. Its translation is CASSPRRSTGELFF.

This clonotype was picked up a small number of times. One junction end disagrees with the germline gene, perhaps due to a read error. The V call is TRBV10-3, the J call TRBJ2-1, with TRBD2 matching over 10 bases. CDR1 and CDR2 from the germline V gene are ENHRY and SYGVKD. This CDR3 has 15 amino acids. For the CDR3, the DNA is TGTGCCAGCAGTGCTAGCGGGAGTATTGATAATGAGCAGTTCTTC. This codes for CASSASGSIDNEQFF.

This chain joins TRBV20-1 and TRBJ1-5; D is unresolved. The CDR3 covers 11 residues. Per the germline V gene, CDR1 is DFQATT and CDR2 is SNEGSKA (reference sequence). V lost 5 bases and J 2 bases, leaving 4 bases between the germline ends. The CDR3 is CSALGNQPQHF. CDR3 DNA sequence: TGCAGTGCTCTAGGCAATCAGCCCCAGCATTTT.

There are a few counts of this clonotype. The chain has TRBV24-1 and TRBJ2-5; 9 bases fit TRBD2. V lost 4 bases to trimming and J lost 4 bases; unmatched junction nucleotides: 6. Per germline, CDR1 KGHDR and CDR2 SFDVKD. This CDR3 region has 15 residues. The CDR3 region is CATSDPKTSGETQYF. CDR3 nucleotide sequence: TGTGCCACCAGTGACCCGAAGACTAGCGGAGAGACCCAGTACTTC.

The rearrangement links TRBV2 to TRBJ2-3; D might be TRBD2 (7 bases). The germline CDR1 and CDR2 sequences are SNHLY and FYNNEI. The V end was cut by 4 bases, the J end by 4 bases, with 18 bases between. The CDR3 runs 16 residues. The CDR3 protein is CASSVLGGGLADTQYF. CDR3 nucleotides: TGTGCCAGCAGTGTTCTAGGGGGAGGGCTCGCAGATACGCAGTATTTT.

This clonotype showed up just a few times. The V gene is TRBV6-2 or TRBV6-3, the J gene TRBJ1-2; D perhaps matches TRBD1 (5 bases). CDR1 and CDR2 (germline): MNHEY, SVGEGT. V lost 0 bases, J lost 1 base, and 9 bases lay in between. This CDR3 spans 15 amino acids. This CDR3 reads CASSYSSQGNYGYTF. The CDR3 DNA reads as TGTGCCAGCAGTTACTCGAGTCAGGGTAACTATGGCTACACCTTC.

The count of this clonotype is one. The chain uses TRBV21-1 and TRBJ1-2; no check of the table's D call, TRBD1, against the DNA was made. TRBV21-1 is a documented pseudogene. This CDR3 contains 18 residues. The CDR3 protein is CASSKRGGPGQGIYGYTF. DNA of the CDR3: TGTGCCAGCAGCAAAAGGGGAGGCCCGGGACAGGGGATCTATGGCTACACCTTC.

V gene TRBV18 combines with J gene TRBJ2-7; D gene ambiguous. The CDR3 sequence is 15 residues long. Per the germline V gene, CDR1 is KGHSH and CDR2 is LQKENI. V was clipped by 4 bases and J by 0 bases, with 13 bases between them. DNA for the CDR3: TGTGCCAGCTCACTGAGGAGAGGACGCTCCTACGAGCAGTACTTC. It codes for CASSLRRGRSYEQYF.

The V and J genes are TRBV27 and TRBJ1-2; no clear D gene. Germline values: CDR1 MNHEY, CDR2 SMNVEV (reference sequence). The CDR3 is 14 amino acids. The V and J ends lost 7 bases and 0 bases respectively, with 12 bases between them. The CDR3 DNA sequence: TGTGCCAGCAAGTTGACGGAAGCTAACTATGGCTACACCTTC. Its protein is CASKLTEANYGYTF.

The chain has TRBV2 and TRBJ2-5; TRBD2 matches 10 bases. Germline V gene sequence: CDR1 SNHLY, CDR2 FYNNEI. J was trimmed by 2 bases and V by 5 bases; bases with no gene match: 11. This CDR3 spans 17 amino acids. The CDR3 loop reads CASSPAPGTSEQETQYF. Here the CDR3 DNA reads TGTGCCAGCAGTCCTGCTCCCGGGACTAGCGAACAAGAGACCCAGTACTTC.

The CDR3 DNA follows: TGTGCCACCAGTGATTTGCGGGTGGAGACCCAGTACTTC. This gives the protein CATSDLRVETQYF. V usage is TRBV24-1 and J usage is TRBJ2-5; D gene unclear. The germline gives CDR1 KGHDR, CDR2 SFDVKD. Trimming took 0 bases from V and 5 from J, leaving 6 bases between them. The CDR3 contains 13 residues.

This clonotype was counted only a few times. The chain carries TRBV28 and TRBJ2-7; 10 nucleotides agree with TRBD1. CDR3 length: 16 amino acids. J gave up 2 bases and V 5 bases, and 9 bases lay outside the gene matches. Germline CDR1 reads MDHEN; CDR2 reads SYDVKM. CDR3 coding DNA: TGTGCCAGCAGTATTTTACCGGGACAGGGGACCTACGAGCAGTACTTC. The encoded protein is CASSILPGQGTYEQYF.

The chain carries TRBV28 and TRBJ1-5, with 7 bases matching TRBD1. CDR3 size: 16 residues. From germline, CDR1 is MDHEN and CDR2 SYDVKM. Germline trimming cut 5 bases from V and 8 bases from J; bases unmatched to any gene: 15. The CDR3 protein is CASSPRGAGGYKPQHF. Written as DNA, the CDR3 is TGTGCCAGCAGTCCGCGGGGGGCAGGGGGTTATAAGCCCCAGCATTTT.

The V call is TRBV6-5, the J call TRBJ2-2, with a weak D call TRBD1 (7 bases). This CDR3 has 18 amino acids. Germline CDR1 MNHEY, CDR2 SVGAGI. The V gene lost 1 base and the J gene lost 1 base, with 16 bases spanning the gap. CDR3 sequence: CASSYWRGQMGNTGELFF. CDR3 DNA sequence: TGTGCCAGCAGTTACTGGCGGGGACAGATGGGGAACACCGGGGAGCTGTTTTTT.

The rearrangement uses TRBV10-3 and TRBJ1-1; D is perhaps TRBD1 (5 bases). V lost 3 bases and J lost 4, with 21 bases in between. CDR3 length equals 17 residues. Per germline, CDR1 ENHRY and CDR2 SYGVKD. The CDR3 spells CAISDNIQPRQSTEAFF. Written as DNA, the CDR3 is TGTGCCATCAGTGACAATATACAACCAAGACAGAGCACTGAAGCTTTCTTT.

This clonotype was counted a few times. CDR3 region: CASSFQGTDTQYF. The CDR3 region has the DNA TGTGCCAGCAGCTTCCAGGGCACAGATACGCAGTATTTT. The J gene is TRBJ2-3, the V gene TRBV5-4, with no clear D. From germline, CDR1 is SGHNT and CDR2 YYREEE (reference sequence). V shed 2 bases and J shed 1 base, with 5 bases lying between them. The CDR3 contains 13 residues.